This is a list of T cell receptor beta chains from one sample in a study of cytomegalovirus exposure and HLA in healthy donors. Produced via immunoSEQ multiplex PCR; TCRdb's table is partial and in-frame only. The table includes some 190,000 clones, around 86% detected once. Source material: PBMCs. The receptors stem from a young man in good health and CMV-seropositive. Each CDR3 is given with its conserved first and last residue.

TRBJ2-1 17 TRBV5-6 CASHDTGVPLTYNEQFF
TRBJ1-2 14 TRBV7-9 CASSPWTAIYGYTF
TRBJ2-3 12 TRBV27 CASSTRTSGQYF
TRBJ1-5 13 TRBV15 CATQGQGGQPQHF
TRBJ1-5 13 TRBV5-6 CASSLGRNQPQHF
TRBJ2-5 15 TRBV15 CATSRGTGQQETQYF
TRBJ1-2 14 TRBV2 CASRRTGFLYGYTF
TRBJ1-5 14 TRBV6-5 CASSLRGGNQPQHF
TRBJ1-1 14 TRBV27 CASSFGYPNTEAFF
TRBJ1-3 14 TRBV6-6 CASSLDISGNTIYF
TRBJ2-2 13 TRBV6-1 CASWGANTGELFF
TRBJ2-1 15 TRBV6-4 CASSDSIRGGDWLFF
TRBJ1-4 18 TRBV11-3 CASSLSGRHPGGNEKLFF
TRBJ2-5 15 TRBV6-6 CASSFPPPAVETQYF
TRBJ1-3 15 TRBV4-1 CASSQGDRRLDTIYF
TRBJ2-5 13 TRBV6-5 CASSRDSRAPGDF